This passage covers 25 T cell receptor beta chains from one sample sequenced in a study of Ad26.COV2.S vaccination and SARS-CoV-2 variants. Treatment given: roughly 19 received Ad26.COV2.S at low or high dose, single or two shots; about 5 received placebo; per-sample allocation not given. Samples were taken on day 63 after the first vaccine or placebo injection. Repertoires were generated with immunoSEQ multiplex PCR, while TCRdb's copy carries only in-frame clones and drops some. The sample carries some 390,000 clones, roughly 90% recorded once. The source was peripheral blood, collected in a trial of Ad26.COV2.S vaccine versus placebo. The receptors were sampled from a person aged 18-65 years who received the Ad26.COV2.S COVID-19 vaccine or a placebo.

The CDR3 protein is CSADREGRGIYTQYF. CDR3 nucleotide sequence: TGCAGCGCGGACCGGGAGGGGCGGGGAATATATACGCAGTATTTT. The rearrangement links TRBV29-1 to TRBJ2-3, with TRBD2 matching 8 bases. The CDR3 is 15 residues long. V gave up 7 bases and J gave up 7 bases; unmatched junction bases: 16. Germline V gene sequence: CDR1 SQVTM, CDR2 ANQGSEA.

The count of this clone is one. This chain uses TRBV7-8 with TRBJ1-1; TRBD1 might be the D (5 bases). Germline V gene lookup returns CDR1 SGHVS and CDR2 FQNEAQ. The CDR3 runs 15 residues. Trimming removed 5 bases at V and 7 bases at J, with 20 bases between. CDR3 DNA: TGTGCCAGCAGCCGCCACCCTGACAGCGAAAGTGAAGCTTTCTTT. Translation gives CASSRHPDSESEAFF.

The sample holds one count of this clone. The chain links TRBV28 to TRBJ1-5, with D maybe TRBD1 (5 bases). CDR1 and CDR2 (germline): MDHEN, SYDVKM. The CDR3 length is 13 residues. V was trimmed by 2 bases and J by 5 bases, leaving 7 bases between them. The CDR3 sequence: CASSLEGHQPQHF. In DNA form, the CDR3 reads TGTGCCAGCAGTTTAGAGGGACATCAGCCCCAGCATTTT.

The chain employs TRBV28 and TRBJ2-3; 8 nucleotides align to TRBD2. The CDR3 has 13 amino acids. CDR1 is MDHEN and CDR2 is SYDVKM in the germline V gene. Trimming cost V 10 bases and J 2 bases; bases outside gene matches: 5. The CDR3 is CATQAGDTDTQYF. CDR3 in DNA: TGTGCCACCCAAGCGGGAGACACAGATACGCAGTATTTT.

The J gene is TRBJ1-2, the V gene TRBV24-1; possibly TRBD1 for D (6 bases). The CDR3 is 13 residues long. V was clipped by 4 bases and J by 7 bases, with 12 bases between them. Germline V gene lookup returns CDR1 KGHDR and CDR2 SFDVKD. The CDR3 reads CATSEGGRIGYTF. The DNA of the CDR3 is TGTGCCACCAGTGAGGGGGGGCGCATTGGCTACACCTTC.

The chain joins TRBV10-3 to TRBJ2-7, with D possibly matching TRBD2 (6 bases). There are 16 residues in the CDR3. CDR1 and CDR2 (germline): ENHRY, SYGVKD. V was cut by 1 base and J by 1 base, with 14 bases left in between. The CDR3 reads CAISEFGGRQSYEQYF. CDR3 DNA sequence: TGTGCCATCAGTGAGTTCGGGGGTCGTCAGTCCTACGAGCAGTACTTC.

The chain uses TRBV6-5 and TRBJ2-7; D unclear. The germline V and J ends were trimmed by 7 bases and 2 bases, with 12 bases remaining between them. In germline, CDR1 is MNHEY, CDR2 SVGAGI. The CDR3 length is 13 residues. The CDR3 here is CASTPFAAYEQYF. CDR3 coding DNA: TGTGCCAGCACCCCATTCGCTGCCTACGAGCAGTACTTC.

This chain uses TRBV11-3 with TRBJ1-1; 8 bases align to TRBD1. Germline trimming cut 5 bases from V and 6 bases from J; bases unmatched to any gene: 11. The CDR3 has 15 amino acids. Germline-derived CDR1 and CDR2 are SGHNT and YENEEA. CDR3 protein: CASSPVPRQGSEAFF. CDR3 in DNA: TGTGCCAGCAGCCCCGTCCCCCGACAGGGGTCTGAAGCTTTCTTT.

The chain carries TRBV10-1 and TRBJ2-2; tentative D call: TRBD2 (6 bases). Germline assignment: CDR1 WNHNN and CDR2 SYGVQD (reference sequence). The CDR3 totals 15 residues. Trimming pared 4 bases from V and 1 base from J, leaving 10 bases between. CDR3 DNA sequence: TGCGCCAGCAGTGGTAGCGGAAAGAACACCGGGGAGCTGTTTTTT. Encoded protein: CASSGSGKNTGELFF.

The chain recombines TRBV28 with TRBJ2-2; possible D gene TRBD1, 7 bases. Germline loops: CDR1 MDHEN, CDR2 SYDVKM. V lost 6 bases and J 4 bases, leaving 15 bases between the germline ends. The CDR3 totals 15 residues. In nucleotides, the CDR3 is TGTGCCAGCAGAAGGCACAGGGGAGGCACCGGGGAGCTGTTTTTT. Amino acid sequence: CASRRHRGGTGELFF. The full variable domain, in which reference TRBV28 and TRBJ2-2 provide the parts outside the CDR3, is DVKVTQSSRYLVKRTGEKVFLECVQDMDHENMFWYRQDPGLGLRLIYFSYDVKMKEKGDIPEGYSVSREKKERFSLILESASTNQTSMYLCASRRHRGGTGELFFGEGSRLTVL.

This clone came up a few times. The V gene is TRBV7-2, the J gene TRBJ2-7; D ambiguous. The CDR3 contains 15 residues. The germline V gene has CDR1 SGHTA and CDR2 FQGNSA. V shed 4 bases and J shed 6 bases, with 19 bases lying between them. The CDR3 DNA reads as TGTGCCAGCAGCTCCTCCCCGACCTCCAAGGGCGAGCAGTACTTC. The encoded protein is CASSSSPTSKGEQYF.

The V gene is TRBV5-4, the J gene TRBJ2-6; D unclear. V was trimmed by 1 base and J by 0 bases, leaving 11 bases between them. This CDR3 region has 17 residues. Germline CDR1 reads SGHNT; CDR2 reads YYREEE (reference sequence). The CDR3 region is CASSLRTASSGANVLTF. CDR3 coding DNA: TGTGCCAGCAGCTTGAGGACGGCTAGCTCTGGGGCCAACGTCCTGACTTTC. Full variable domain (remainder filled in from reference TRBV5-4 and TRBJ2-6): ETGVTQSPTHLIKTRGQQVTLRCSSQSGHNTVSWYQQALGQGPQFIFQYYREEENGRGNFPPRFSGLQFPNYSSELNVNALELDDSALYLCASSLRTASSGANVLTFGAGSRLTVL.

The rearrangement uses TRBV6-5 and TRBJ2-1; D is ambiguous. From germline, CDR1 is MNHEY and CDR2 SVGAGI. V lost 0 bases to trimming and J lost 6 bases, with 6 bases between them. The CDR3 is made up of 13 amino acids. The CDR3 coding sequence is TGTGCCAGCAGTTACTCTCACCGCAATGAGCAGTTCTTC. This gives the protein CASSYSHRNEQFF.

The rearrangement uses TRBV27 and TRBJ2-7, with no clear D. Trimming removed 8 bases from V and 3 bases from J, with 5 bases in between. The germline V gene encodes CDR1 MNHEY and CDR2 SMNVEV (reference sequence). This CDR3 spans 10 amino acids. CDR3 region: CASGRYEQYF. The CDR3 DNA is TGTGCCAGCGGGCGCTACGAGCAGTACTTC.

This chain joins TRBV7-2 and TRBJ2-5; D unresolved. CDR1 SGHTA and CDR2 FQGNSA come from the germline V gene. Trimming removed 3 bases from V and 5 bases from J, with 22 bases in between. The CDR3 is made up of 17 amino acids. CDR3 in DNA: TGTGCCAGCAGCTTCGGTCGGCGTCCCCAGATCAGGGAGACCCAGTACTTC. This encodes CASSFGRRPQIRETQYF.

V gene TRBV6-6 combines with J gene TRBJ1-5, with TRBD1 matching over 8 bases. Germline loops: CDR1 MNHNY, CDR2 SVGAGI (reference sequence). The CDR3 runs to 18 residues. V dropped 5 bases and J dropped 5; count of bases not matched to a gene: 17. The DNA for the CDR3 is TGTGCCAGCAGTCCTACGGGGAGACAGGGGAGGCTGGATCAGCCCCAGCATTTT. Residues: CASSPTGRQGRLDQPQHF.

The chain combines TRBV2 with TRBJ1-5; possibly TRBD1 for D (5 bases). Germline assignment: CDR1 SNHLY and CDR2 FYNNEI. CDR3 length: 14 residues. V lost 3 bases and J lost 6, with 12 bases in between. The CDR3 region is CASSDGGSAQPQHF. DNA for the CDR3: TGTGCCAGCAGTGACGGGGGGTCTGCTCAGCCCCAGCATTTT.

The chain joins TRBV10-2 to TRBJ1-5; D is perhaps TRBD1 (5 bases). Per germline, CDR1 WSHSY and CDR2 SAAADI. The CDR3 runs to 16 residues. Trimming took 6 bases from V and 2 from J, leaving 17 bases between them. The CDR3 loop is CASRDSQGRGNQPQHF. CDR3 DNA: TGCGCCAGCAGAGACTCGCAGGGTCGGGGCAATCAGCCCCAGCATTTT.

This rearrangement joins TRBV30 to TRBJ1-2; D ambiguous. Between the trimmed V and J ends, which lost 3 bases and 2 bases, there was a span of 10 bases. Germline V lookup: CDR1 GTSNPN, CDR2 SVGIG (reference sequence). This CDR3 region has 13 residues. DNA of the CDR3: TGTGCCTGGAGGGATATCAGAAACTATGGCTACACCTTC. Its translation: CAWRDIRNYGYTF.

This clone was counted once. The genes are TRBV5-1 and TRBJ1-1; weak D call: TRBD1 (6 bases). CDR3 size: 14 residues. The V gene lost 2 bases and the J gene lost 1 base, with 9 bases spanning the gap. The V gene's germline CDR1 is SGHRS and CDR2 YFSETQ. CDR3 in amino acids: CASSFTGQNTEAFF. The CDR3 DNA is TGCGCCAGCAGCTTCACGGGACAGAACACTGAAGCTTTCTTT.

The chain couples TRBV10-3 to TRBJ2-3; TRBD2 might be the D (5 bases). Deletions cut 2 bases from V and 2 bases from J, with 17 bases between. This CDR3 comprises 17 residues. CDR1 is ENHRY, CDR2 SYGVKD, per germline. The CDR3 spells CAISEGVASRHTDTQYF. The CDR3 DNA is TGTGCCATCAGTGAGGGGGTGGCTAGCAGACACACAGATACGCAGTATTTT.

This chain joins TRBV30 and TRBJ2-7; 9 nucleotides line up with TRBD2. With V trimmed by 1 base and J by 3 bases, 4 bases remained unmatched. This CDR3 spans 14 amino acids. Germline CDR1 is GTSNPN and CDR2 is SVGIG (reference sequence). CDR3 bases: TGTGCCTGGAGTGGGACTAGCGATAACTACGAGCAGTACTTC. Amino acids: CAWSGTSDNYEQYF. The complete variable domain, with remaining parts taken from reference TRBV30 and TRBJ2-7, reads SQTIHQWPATLVQPVGSPLSLECTVEGTSNPNLYWYRQAAGRGLQLLFYSVGIGQISSEVPQNLSASRPQDRQFILSSKKLLLSDSGFYLCAWSGTSDNYEQYFGPGTRLTVT.

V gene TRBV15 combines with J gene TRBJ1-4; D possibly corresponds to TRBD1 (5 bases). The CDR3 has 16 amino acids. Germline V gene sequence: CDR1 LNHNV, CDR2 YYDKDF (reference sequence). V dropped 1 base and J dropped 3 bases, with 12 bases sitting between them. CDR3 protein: CATSRVRVRSNEKLFF. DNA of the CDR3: TGTGCCACCAGCAGAGTCAGGGTGCGGTCTAATGAAAAACTGTTTTTT.

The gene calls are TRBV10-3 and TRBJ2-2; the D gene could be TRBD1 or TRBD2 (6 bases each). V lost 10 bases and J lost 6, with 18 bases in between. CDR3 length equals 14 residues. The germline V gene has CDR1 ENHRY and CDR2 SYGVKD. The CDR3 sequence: CATRTVRGAGELFF. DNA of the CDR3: TGTGCCACCCGGACTGTGAGGGGGGCCGGGGAGCTGTTTTTT.

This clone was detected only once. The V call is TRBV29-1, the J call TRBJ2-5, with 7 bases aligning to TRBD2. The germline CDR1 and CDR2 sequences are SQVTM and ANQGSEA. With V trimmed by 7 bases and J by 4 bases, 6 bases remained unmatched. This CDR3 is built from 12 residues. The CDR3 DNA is TGCAGCGCCGAAGGGAGGGGAGAGACCCAGTACTTC. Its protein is CSAEGRGETQYF. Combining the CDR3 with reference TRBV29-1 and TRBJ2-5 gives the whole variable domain SAVISQKPSRDICQRGTSLTIQCQVDSQVTMMFWYRQQPGQSLTLIATANQGSEATYESGFVIDKFPISRPNLTFSTLTVSNMSPEDSSIYLCSAEGRGETQYFGPGTRLLVL.